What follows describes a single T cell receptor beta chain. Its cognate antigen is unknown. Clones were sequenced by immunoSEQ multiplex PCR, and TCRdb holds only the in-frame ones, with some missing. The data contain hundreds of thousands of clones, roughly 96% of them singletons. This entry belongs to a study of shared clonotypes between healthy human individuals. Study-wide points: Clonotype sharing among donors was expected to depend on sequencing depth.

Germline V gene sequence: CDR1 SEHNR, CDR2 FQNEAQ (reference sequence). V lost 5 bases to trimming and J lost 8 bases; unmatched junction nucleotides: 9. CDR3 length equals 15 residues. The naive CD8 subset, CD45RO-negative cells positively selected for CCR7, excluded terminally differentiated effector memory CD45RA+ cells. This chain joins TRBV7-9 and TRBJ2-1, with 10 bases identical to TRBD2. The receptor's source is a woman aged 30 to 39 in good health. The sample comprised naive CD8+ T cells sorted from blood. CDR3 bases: TGTGCCAGCAGCGCTAGCGGGAGCTCGATCCATGAGCAGTTCTTC. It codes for CASSASGSSIHEQFF.